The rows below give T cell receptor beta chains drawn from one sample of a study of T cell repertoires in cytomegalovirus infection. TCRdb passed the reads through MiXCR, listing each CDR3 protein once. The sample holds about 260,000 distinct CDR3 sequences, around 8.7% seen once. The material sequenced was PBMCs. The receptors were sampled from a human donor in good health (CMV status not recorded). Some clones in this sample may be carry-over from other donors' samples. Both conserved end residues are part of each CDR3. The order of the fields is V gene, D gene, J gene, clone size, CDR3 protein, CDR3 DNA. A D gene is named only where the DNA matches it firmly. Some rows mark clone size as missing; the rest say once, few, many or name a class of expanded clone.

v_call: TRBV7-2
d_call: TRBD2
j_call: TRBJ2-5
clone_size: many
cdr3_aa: CASSLGLAGERGETQYF
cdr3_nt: TGTGCCAGCAGCTTAGGACTAGCGGGAGAAAGGGGAGAGACCCAGTACTTC

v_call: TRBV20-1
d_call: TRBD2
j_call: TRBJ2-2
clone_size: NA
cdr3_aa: CSAREFSGGDTGELFF
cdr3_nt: TGCAGTGCTAGAGAGTTTAGCGGGGGCGACACCGGGGAGCTGTTTTTT

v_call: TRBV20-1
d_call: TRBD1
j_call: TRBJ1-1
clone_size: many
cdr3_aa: CSASDQGGLEAFF
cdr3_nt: TGCAGTGCTAGTGACCAGGGGGGTCTTGAAGCTTTCTTT

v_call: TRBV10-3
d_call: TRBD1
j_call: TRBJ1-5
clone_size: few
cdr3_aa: CAIKKTGDNQPQHF
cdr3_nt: TGTGCCATCAAAAAAACAGGGGACAATCAGCCCCAGCATTTT

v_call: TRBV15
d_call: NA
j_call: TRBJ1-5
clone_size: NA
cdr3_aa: CATSRDLGYGNQPQHF
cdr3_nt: TGTGCCACCAGCAGAGATCTGGGTTATGGCAATCAGCCCCAGCATTTT

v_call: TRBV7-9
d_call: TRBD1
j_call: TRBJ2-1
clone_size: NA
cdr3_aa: CASTMLSGQGGREQFF
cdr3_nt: TGTGCCAGCACCATGCTTTCGGGACAGGGGGGCCGTGAGCAGTTCTTC

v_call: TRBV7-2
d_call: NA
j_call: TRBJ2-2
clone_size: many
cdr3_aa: CASSSDPLASTGELFF
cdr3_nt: TGTGCCAGCAGCTCTGACCCCCTCGCGAGCACCGGGGAGCTGTTTTTT

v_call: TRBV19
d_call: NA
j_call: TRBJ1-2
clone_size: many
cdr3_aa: CASSPQQGPSYGYTF
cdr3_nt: TGTGCCAGTAGCCCACAACAGGGTCCGAGCTATGGCTACACCTTC

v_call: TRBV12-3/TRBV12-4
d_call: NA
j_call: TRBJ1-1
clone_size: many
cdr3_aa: CASSPRPQGNTEAFF
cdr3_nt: TGTGCCAGCAGTCCCCGCCCCCAGGGGAACACTGAAGCTTTCTTT

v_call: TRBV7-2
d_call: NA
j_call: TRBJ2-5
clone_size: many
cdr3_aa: CASSPWTSGDETQYF
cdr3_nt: TGTGCCAGCAGCCCGTGGACTTCAGGGGACGAGACCCAGTACTTC

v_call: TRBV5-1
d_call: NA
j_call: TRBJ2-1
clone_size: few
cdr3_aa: CASSSPLEQFF
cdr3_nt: TGCGCCAGCAGCTCACCTCTGGAGCAGTTCTTC

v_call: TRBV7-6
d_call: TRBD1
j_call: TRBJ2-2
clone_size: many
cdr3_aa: CASANRGSFTGELFF
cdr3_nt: TGTGCCAGCGCTAACAGGGGGAGTTTCACCGGGGAGCTGTTTTTT

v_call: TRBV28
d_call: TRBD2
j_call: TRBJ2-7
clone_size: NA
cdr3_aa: CASSTGLAGEGGLEQYF
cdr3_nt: TGTGCCAGCAGCACCGGACTAGCGGGGGAGGGGGGGCTCGAGCAGTACTTC

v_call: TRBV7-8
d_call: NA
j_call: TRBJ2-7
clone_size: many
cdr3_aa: CASSLAGVGQYF
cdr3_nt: TGTGCCAGCAGCTTAGCCGGCGTCGGGCAGTACTTC

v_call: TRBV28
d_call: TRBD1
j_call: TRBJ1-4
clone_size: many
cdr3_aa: CASSTSGGGEKLFF
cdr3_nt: TGTGCCAGCAGTACCTCAGGGGGTGGTGAAAAACTGTTTTTT

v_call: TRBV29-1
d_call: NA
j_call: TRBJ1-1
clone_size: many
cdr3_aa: CSVAPGIEAFF
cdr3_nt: TGCAGCGTCGCCCCAGGGATTGAAGCTTTCTTT

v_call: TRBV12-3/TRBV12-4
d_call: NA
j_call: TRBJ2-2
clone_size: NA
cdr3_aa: CASSFFHGELFF
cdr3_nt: TGTGCCAGCAGTTTTTTCCATGGGGAGCTGTTTTTT

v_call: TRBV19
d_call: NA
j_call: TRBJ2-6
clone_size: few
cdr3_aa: CASSITGTPTSGANVLTF
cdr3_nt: TGTGCCAGTAGTATTACCGGGACACCCACCTCTGGGGCCAACGTCCTGACTTTC

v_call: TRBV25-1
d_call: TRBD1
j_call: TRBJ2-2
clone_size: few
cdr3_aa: CASRSQGAHGELFF
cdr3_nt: TGTGCCAGCAGGTCACAGGGGGCCCACGGGGAGCTGTTTTTT

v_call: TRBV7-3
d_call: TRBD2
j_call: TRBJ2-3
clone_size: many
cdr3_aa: CASSLGVWGGDTQYF
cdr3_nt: TGTGCCAGCAGCTTAGGGGTGTGGGGGGGAGATACGCAGTATTTT

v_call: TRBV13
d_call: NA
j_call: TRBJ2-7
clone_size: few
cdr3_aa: CASSLAGDPAYEQYF
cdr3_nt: TGCGCCAGCAGCTTGGCCGGGGATCCTGCCTACGAGCAGTACTTC

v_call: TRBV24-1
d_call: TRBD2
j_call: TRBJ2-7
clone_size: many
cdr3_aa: CATSERTSGSYEQYF
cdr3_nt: TGTGCCACCAGTGAGAGGACTAGCGGCTCCTACGAGCAGTACTTC

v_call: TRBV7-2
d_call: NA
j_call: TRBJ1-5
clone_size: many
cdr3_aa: CASSFTSNQPQHF
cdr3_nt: TGTGCCAGCAGCTTTACTAGCAATCAGCCCCAGCATTTT

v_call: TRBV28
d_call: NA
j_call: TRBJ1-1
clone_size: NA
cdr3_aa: CASSLGFRAAEAFF
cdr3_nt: TGTGCCAGCAGTTTAGGGTTCAGGGCTGCTGAAGCTTTCTTT

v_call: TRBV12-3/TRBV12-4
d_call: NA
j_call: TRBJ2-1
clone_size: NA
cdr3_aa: CASSFQREQFF
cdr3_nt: TGTGCCAGCAGTTTCCAGCGGGAGCAGTTCTTC

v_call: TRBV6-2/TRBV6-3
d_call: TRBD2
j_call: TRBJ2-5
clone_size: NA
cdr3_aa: CASSYAVGRGQETQYF
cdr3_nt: TGTGCCAGCAGTTACGCCGTTGGGAGGGGCCAAGAGACCCAGTACTTC

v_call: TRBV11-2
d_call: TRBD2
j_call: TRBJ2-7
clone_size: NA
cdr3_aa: CASSHSGLAGRLHEQYF
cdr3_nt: TGTGCCAGCAGCCATTCGGGACTAGCGGGAAGGCTTCACGAGCAGTACTTC

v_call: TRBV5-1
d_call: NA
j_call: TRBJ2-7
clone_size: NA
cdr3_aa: CASSPQGGGSGYEQYF
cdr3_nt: TGCGCCAGCAGCCCCCAAGGGGGGGGGTCCGGATACGAGCAGTACTTC

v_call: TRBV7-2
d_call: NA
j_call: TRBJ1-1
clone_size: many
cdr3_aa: CASSLDGGVNTEAFF
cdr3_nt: TGTGCCAGCAGCTTAGATGGAGGTGTGAACACTGAAGCTTTCTTT

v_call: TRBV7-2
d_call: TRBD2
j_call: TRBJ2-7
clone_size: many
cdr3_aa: CASSLESAGGNNEQYF
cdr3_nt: TGTGCCAGCAGCTTAGAGTCAGCGGGAGGGAACAACGAGCAGTACTTC

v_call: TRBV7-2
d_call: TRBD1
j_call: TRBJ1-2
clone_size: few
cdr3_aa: CASSPPDRVGQRAF
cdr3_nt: TGTGCCAGCAGCCCCCCGGACAGGGTCGGGCAGAGAGCCTTC

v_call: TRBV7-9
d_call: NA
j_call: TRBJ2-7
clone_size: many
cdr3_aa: CASSLDKGYEQYF
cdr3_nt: TGTGCCAGCAGCTTAGACAAAGGCTACGAGCAGTACTTC

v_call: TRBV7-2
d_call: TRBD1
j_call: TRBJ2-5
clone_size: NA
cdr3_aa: CASSLSGTGAGETQYF
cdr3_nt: TGTGCCAGCAGCTTATCCGGGACAGGGGCCGGGGAGACCCAGTACTTC

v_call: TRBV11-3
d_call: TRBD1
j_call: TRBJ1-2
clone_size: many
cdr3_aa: CASSKQGVDYGYTF
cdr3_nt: TGTGCCAGCAGTAAACAGGGGGTCGACTATGGCTACACCTTC

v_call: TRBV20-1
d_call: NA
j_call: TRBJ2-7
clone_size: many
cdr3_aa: CSAPGSKEQYF
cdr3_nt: TGCAGTGCTCCGGGTTCCAAGGAGCAGTACTTC

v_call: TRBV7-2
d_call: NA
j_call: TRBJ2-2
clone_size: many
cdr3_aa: CASSYSPWEVTGELFF
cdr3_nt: TGTGCCAGCAGCTACTCCCCGTGGGAGGTCACCGGGGAGCTGTTTTTT

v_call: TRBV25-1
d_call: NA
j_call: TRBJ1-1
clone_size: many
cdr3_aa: CASSEGSRGNTEAFF
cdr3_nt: TGTGCCAGCAGTGAAGGTTCCCGGGGGAACACTGAAGCTTTCTTT

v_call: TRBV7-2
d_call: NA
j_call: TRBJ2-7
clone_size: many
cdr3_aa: CASSGGVGRTSYEQYF
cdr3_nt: TGTGCCAGCAGCGGCGGTGTGGGCCGAACGTCCTACGAGCAGTACTTC

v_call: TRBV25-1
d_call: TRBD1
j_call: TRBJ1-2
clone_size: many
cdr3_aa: CATGGQGASGYTF
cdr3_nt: TGTGCCACTGGGGGACAGGGGGCGTCTGGCTACACCTTC

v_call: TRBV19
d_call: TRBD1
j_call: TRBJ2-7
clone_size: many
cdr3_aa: CASSPTGILTYEQYF
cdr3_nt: TGTGCCAGTAGCCCGACAGGGATTCTAACCTACGAGCAGTACTTC

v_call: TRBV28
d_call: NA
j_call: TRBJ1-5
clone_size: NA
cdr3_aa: CASSLTLSSNQPQHF
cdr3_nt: TGTGCCAGCAGTTTAACCCTTAGTAGCAATCAGCCCCAGCATTTT

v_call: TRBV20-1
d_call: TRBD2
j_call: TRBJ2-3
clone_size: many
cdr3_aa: CSASLTSGGTDTQYF
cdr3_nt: TGCAGTGCAAGTCTAACTAGCGGGGGCACAGATACGCAGTATTTT